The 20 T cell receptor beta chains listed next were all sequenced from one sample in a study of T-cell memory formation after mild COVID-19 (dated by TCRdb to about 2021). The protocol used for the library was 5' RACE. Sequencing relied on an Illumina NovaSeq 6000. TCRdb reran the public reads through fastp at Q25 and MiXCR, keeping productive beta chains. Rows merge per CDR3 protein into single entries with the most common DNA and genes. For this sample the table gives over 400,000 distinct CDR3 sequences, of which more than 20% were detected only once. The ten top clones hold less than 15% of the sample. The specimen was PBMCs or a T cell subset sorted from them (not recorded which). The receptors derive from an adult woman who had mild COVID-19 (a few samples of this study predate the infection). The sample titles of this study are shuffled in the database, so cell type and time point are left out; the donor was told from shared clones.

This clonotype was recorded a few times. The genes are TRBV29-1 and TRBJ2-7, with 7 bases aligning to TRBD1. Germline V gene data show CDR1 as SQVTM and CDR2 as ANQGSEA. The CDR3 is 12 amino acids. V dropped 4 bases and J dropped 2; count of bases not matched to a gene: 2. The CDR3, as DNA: TGCAGCGTTGTGGGGACAGCCTACGAGCAGTACTTC. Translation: CSVVGTAYEQYF.

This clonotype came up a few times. The CDR3 protein is CAIPGRSSYEQYF. The CDR3 bases are TGTGCCATACCGGGGCGTTCTTCCTACGAGCAGTACTTC. The genes are TRBV19 and TRBJ2-7, with D perhaps being TRBD1 or TRBD2 (5 bases each). V lost 10 bases to trimming and J lost 1 base, with 14 bases between them. The CDR3 consists of 13 residues. CDR1 is LNHDA and CDR2 is SQIVND in the germline V gene (reference sequence). The complete variable domain, with remaining parts taken from reference TRBV19 and TRBJ2-7, reads DGGITQSPKYLFRKEGQNVTLSCEQNLNHDAMYWYRQDPGQGLRLIYYSQIVNDFQKGDIAEGYSVSREKKESFPLTVTSAQKNPTAFYLCAIPGRSSYEQYFGPGTRLTVT.

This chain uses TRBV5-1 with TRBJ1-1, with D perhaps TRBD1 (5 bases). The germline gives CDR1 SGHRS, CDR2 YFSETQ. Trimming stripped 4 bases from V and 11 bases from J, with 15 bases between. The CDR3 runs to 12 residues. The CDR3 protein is CASSLTTGRAFF. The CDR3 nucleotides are TGCGCCAGCAGCCTCACCACGGGACGGGCTTTCTTT. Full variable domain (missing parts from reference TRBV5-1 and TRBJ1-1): KAGVTQTPRYLIKTRGQQVTLSCSPISGHRSVSWYQQTPGQGLQFLFEYFSETQRNKGNFPGRFSGRQFSNSRSEMNVSTLELGDSALYLCASSLTTGRAFFGQGTRLTVV.

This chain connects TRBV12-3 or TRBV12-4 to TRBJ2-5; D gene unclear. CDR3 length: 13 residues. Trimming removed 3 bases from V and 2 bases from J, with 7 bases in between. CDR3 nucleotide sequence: TGTGCCAGCAGTTTTAACGAACAAGAGACCCAGTACTTC. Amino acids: CASSFNEQETQYF.

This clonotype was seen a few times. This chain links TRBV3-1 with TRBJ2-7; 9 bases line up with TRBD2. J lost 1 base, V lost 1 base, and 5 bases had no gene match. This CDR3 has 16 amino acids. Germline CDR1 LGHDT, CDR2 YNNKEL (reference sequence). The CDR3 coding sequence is TGTGCCAGCAGCCAAGTCGTGCTAGCGGGATCCTACGAGCAGTACTTC. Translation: CASSQVVLAGSYEQYF.

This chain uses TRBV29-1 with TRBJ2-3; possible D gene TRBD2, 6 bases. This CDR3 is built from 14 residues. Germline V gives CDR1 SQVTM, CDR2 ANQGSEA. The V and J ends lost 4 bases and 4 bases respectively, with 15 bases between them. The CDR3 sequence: CSVARGNRADTQYF. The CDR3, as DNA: TGCAGCGTTGCTCGGGGGAATCGTGCAGATACGCAGTATTTT.

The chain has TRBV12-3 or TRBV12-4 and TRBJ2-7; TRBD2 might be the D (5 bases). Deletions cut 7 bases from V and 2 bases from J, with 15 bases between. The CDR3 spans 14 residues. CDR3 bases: TGTGCCAGCACTACAAACGCGGGTCCCTACGAGCAGTACTTC. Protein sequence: CASTTNAGPYEQYF.

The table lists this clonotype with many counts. The CDR3 DNA is TGCACCACCCTGACCCCCGCAGGCTACACCTTC. The encoded protein is CTTLTPAGYTF. J is TRBJ1-2 and V is TRBV1; TRBD1 was called by the table and not checked on the DNA. TRBV1 is labeled a pseudogene. The CDR3 length is 11 residues.

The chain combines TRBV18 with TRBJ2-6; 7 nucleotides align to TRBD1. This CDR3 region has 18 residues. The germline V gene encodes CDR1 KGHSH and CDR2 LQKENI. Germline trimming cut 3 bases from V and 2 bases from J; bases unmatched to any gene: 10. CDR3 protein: CASSPTTGNLAGANVLTF. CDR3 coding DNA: TGTGCCAGCTCACCGACGACAGGGAACTTGGCTGGGGCCAACGTCCTGACTTTC.

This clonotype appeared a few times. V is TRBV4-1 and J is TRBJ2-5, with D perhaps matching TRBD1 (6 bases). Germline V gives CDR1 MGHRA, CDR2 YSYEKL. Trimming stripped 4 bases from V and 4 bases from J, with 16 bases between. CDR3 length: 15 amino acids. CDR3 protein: CASSLNEGVGETQYF. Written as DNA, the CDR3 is TGCGCCAGCAGCCTCAATGAGGGGGTTGGAGAGACCCAGTACTTC.

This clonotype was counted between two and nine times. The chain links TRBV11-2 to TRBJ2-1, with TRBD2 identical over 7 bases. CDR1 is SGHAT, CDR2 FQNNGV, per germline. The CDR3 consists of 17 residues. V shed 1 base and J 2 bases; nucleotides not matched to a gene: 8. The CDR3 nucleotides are TGTGCCAGCAGCTTAGTAGCTAGCGGAGGCCCCTACAATGAGCAGTTCTTC. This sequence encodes CASSLVASGGPYNEQFF.

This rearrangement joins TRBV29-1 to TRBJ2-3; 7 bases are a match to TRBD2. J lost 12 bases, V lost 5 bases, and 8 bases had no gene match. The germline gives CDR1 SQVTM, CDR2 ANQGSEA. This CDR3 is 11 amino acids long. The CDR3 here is CSVLGLGQQYF. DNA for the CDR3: TGCAGCGTTCTTGGACTAGGTCAACAGTATTTT.

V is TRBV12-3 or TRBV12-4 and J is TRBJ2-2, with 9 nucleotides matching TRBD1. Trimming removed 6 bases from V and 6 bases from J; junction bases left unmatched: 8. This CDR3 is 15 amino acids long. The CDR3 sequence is CASRRQGETAGELFF. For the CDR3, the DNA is TGTGCCAGCAGGAGACAGGGGGAAACAGCCGGGGAGCTGTTTTTT.

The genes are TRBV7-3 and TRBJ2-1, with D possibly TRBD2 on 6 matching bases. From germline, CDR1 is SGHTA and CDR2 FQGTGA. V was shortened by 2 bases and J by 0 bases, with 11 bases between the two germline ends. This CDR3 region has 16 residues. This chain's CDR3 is CASSLGVGSSYNEQFF. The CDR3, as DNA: TGTGCCAGCAGCTTAGGGGTCGGGAGCTCCTACAATGAGCAGTTCTTC.

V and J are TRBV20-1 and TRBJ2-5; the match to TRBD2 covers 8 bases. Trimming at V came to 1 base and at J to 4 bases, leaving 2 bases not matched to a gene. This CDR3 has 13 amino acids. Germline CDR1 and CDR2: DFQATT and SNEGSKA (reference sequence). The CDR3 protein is CSARGGRRETQYF. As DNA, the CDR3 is TGCAGTGCTAGAGGCGGGAGGAGAGAGACCCAGTACTTC.

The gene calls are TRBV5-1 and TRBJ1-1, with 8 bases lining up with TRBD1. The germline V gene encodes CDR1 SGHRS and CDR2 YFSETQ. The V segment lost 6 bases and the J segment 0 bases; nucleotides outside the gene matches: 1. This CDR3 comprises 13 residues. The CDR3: CASTGGLNTEAFF. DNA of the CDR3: TGCGCCAGCACAGGGGGCCTGAACACTGAAGCTTTCTTT.

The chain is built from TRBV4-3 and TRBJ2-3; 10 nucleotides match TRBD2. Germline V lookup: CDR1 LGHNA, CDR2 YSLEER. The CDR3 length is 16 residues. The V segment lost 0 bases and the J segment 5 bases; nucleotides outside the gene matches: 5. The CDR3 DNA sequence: TGCGCCAGCAGCCAAGATCCTAGCGGGAGTGGAGATACGCAGTATTTT. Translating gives CASSQDPSGSGDTQYF.

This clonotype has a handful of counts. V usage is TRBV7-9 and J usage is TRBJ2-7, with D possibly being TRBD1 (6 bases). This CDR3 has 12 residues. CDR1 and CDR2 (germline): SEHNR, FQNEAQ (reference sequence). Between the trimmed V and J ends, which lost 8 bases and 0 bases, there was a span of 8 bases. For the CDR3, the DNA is TGTGCCAGCGAAGGGGGCTCCTACGAGCAGTACTTC. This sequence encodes CASEGGSYEQYF.

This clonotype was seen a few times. Here the CDR3 DNA reads TGTGCCAGCAGTGAATACGGGGGACAGGGGGCGGTCGCAGATACGCAGTATTTT. Protein product: CASSEYGGQGAVADTQYF. V and J are TRBV25-1 and TRBJ2-3, with 12 bases fitting TRBD1. This CDR3 comprises 18 residues. The V gene's germline CDR1 is MGHDK and CDR2 SYGVNS. V shed 0 bases and J 4 bases; nucleotides not matched to a gene: 8.

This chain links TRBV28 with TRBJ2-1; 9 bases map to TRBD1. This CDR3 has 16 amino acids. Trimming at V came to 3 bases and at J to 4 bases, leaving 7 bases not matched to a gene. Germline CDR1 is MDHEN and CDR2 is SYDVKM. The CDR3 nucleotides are TGTGCCAGCAGTTTCTTGGGACAGGGAGTATACAATGAGCAGTTCTTC. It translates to CASSFLGQGVYNEQFF. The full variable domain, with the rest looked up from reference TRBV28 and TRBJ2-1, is DVKVTQSSRYLVKRTGEKVFLECVQDMDHENMFWYRQDPGLGLRLIYFSYDVKMKEKGDIPEGYSVSREKKERFSLILESASTNQTSMYLCASSFLGQGVYNEQFFGPGTRLTVL.